The clone carrying this TCR beta chain appeared many times. Its antigen is not identified. The data belong to a study of blood T cells in healthy people across ages. Overall study context: When template switching was applied, about one barcoded beta molecule was captured per two T cells.

The CDR3 runs to 13 residues. Germline CDR1 DFQATT, CDR2 SNEGSKA (reference sequence). V lost 3 bases to trimming and J lost 5 bases, with 10 bases between them. Staff drew approximately 9.7 milliliters of peripheral blood from each donor. Notes on the study in general: It was the long-lived donors that had more naive CD4+ cells and higher diversity than aged donors.

Together with a sample-barcoded 5' primer, a J-beta primer mix was included in a second PCR lasting roughly 6 to 12 cycles. A template-switch adaptor that had 12 random nucleotides put a tag on each cDNA molecule. TCRdb re-derived calls from the 5' RACE reads in MiXCR, one entry per CDR3 protein. The sample carries around 850,000 distinct CDR3 sequences, roughly 34% recorded once. The chain carries TRBV20-1 and TRBJ1-4; tentative D call: TRBD1 (5 bases). Sequencing was performed on blood. The sequence derives from a man between 18 and 35 years old in good health. The CDR3 nucleotides read TGCAGTGCTAGCGACAGTCAAAATGAAAAACTGTTTTTT. Encoded protein: CSASDSQNEKLFF.